These T cell receptor beta chains were read from a single sample in a study of blood T cell repertoires in COVID-19. The method was immunoSEQ multiplex PCR; TCRdb's version includes in-frame clones alone and lacks a portion of them. Here the sample spans some 65,000 clones, approximately 85% being singletons. Sequenced sample: peripheral blood. The receptors stem from a man aged 80 or over with acute or convalescent COVID-19. Both conserved end residues are part of each CDR3. Each record gives: V gene, clone size, J gene, D gene, CDR3 DNA, CDR3 protein. The D gene is left open where the match is weak. Rows may omit the clone size; those that give it use once, few, many or a size class.

V gene: TRBV5-1; clone size: medium-sized; J gene: TRBJ2-7; D gene: TRBD2; CDR3 DNA: TGCGCCAGCAGCTTGGAGGGACTAGGGGGCTACGAGCAGTACTTC; CDR3 protein: CASSLEGLGGYEQYF
V gene: TRBV7-9; clone size: -; J gene: TRBJ2-7; D gene: -; CDR3 DNA: TGTGCCAGCAGCGTCCTGTTCGTCTCCTACGAGCAGTACTTC; CDR3 protein: CASSVLFVSYEQYF
V gene: TRBV5-1; clone size: once; J gene: TRBJ1-2; D gene: TRBD1; CDR3 DNA: TGCGCCAGCAGCCTAACAGGGGAGAGGGGTGGCTACACCTTC; CDR3 protein: CASSLTGERGGYTF
V gene: TRBV5-6; clone size: -; J gene: TRBJ1-1; D gene: -; CDR3 DNA: TGTGCCAGCAGCCCTCGGGCAGGAGGAGGTATGAACACTGAAGCTTTCTTT; CDR3 protein: CASSPRAGGGMNTEAFF
V gene: TRBV10-3; clone size: -; J gene: TRBJ1-2; D gene: TRBD1; CDR3 DNA: TGTGCCATCAGGGGACAGAGCATCCTTTATGGCTACACCTTC; CDR3 protein: CAIRGQSILYGYTF
V gene: TRBV14; clone size: -; J gene: TRBJ2-5; D gene: TRBD2; CDR3 DNA: TGTGCCAGCAGCCAAGGGGAGGTAGCGGGAACACGAGAGACCCAGTACTTC; CDR3 protein: CASSQGEVAGTRETQYF
V gene: TRBV10-1; clone size: -; J gene: TRBJ2-2; D gene: -; CDR3 DNA: TGCGCCAGCAGACCGGGACAACAGCCGAACACCGGGGAGCTGTTTTTT; CDR3 protein: CASRPGQQPNTGELFF
V gene: TRBV29-1; clone size: -; J gene: TRBJ1-3; D gene: TRBD1; CDR3 DNA: TGCAGCGTTAAACCACCGGGACAGGGCTCCTACTCTGGAAACACCATATATTTT; CDR3 protein: CSVKPPGQGSYSGNTIYF
V gene: TRBV10-3; clone size: -; J gene: TRBJ1-6; D gene: -; CDR3 DNA: TGTGCCACCCACCCAGGGGCAAGGAATTCACCCCTCCACTTT; CDR3 protein: CATHPGARNSPLHF
V gene: TRBV9; clone size: -; J gene: TRBJ1-5; D gene: -; CDR3 DNA: TGTGCCAGCAGCGCTTCCGGGACAAGCAATCAGCCCCAGCATTTT; CDR3 protein: CASSASGTSNQPQHF
V gene: TRBV6-2/TRBV6-3; clone size: once; J gene: TRBJ1-1; D gene: TRBD1; CDR3 DNA: TGTGCCAGCAGCACTAGGGGGCTTAATACTGAAGCTTTCTTT; CDR3 protein: CASSTRGLNTEAFF
V gene: TRBV4-3; clone size: -; J gene: TRBJ1-2; D gene: TRBD1; CDR3 DNA: TGCGCCAGCAGCAGGGAAACAGGGGGCGGTGGCTACACCTTC; CDR3 protein: CASSRETGGGGYTF
V gene: TRBV11-2; clone size: -; J gene: TRBJ1-1; D gene: TRBD1; CDR3 DNA: TGTGCCAGCAGCATCCGGACAGGGTCTACTCTCATGAACACTGAAGCTTTCTTT; CDR3 protein: CASSIRTGSTLMNTEAFF
V gene: TRBV9; clone size: -; J gene: TRBJ2-1; D gene: -; CDR3 DNA: TGTGCCAGCAGCGTTGGTTACGGGAGCTCCTACAATGAGCAGTTCTTC; CDR3 protein: CASSVGYGSSYNEQFF
V gene: TRBV5-1; clone size: -; J gene: TRBJ1-1; D gene: TRBD1; CDR3 DNA: TGCGCCAGCAGCTTACCAGGGGGACACACTGAAGCTTTCTTT; CDR3 protein: CASSLPGGHTEAFF
V gene: TRBV4-1; clone size: -; J gene: TRBJ2-1; D gene: -; CDR3 DNA: TGCGCCAGCAGCCAAGATGGCAGGGCCTATGCTAACAATGAGCAGTTCTTC; CDR3 protein: CASSQDGRAYANNEQFF
V gene: TRBV5-1; clone size: -; J gene: TRBJ1-2; D gene: -; CDR3 DNA: TGCGCCAGCAGCTTAATGGACTCAAACTATGGCTACACCTTC; CDR3 protein: CASSLMDSNYGYTF
V gene: TRBV13; clone size: -; J gene: TRBJ1-5; D gene: -; CDR3 DNA: TGTGCCAGCAGCCATAGCAATCAGCCCCAGCATTTT; CDR3 protein: CASSHSNQPQHF
V gene: TRBV7-2; clone size: -; J gene: TRBJ1-5; D gene: -; CDR3 DNA: TGTGCCAGCAGCTTACAGGGGCGCCAGCCCCAGCATTTT; CDR3 protein: CASSLQGRQPQHF
V gene: TRBV11-3; clone size: -; J gene: TRBJ1-3; D gene: TRBD1; CDR3 DNA: TGTGCCAGCAACGGACAGGGGGAAAACACCATATATTTT; CDR3 protein: CASNGQGENTIYF
V gene: TRBV7-8; clone size: few; J gene: TRBJ2-1; D gene: -; CDR3 DNA: TGTGCCAGCAGGGACAGTTGGACTAGTCATGGGAATGAGCAGTTCTTC; CDR3 protein: CASRDSWTSHGNEQFF